This T cell receptor beta chain was retrieved from a study of graft-versus-host responses after intestinal transplantation. This clone was picked up one time. Its antigen is not known. The V and J ends lost 0 bases and 1 base, in that order; junction bases with no gene match: 8. CDR1 and CDR2 (germline): SGHNT, YYREEE (reference sequence). The CDR3 contains 18 residues. Libraries were prepared by immunoSEQ multiplex PCR; TCRdb keeps only in-frame clonotypes and omits some of them. Altogether some 100,000 clones are present, over 75% being singletons, with the ten largest covering about 0.93%. The genes are TRBV5-4 and TRBJ2-1; 9 bases are a match to TRBD2. This specimen consisted of unstimulated CD4+ T cells sorted from spleen or lymph node cells, obtained before transplant. This TCR derives from a human donor who was the organ donor for an intestinal transplant. The CDR3 nucleotides read TGTGCCAGCAGCTTGGATCCTCCGGGACTAGCATCCTACAATGAGCAGTTCTTC. Its translation: CASSLDPPGLASYNEQFF.